Presented here are 27 T cell receptor beta chains from one specimen sequenced in a study of T-cell reconstitution after alpha-beta-depleted transplantation in children. Preparation of the TCRbeta library used unique molecular identifiers. TCRdb analysed the PCR reads with MiXCR anew, one entry per CDR3 protein. This table has about 830,000 distinct CDR3 sequences, 16% appearing once. The specimen comprised PBMCs, mostly from graft donor cells, sampled 360 days after TCRalphabeta/CD19-depleted stem cell transplant. The receptors stem from a male patient younger than 18 who had a stem cell transplant for acute lymphoblastic leukemia, so the T cells may come from the graft donor.

There are a few counts of this clonotype. This chain connects TRBV20-1 to TRBJ2-1; 13 bases map to TRBD2. Trimming removed 0 bases from V and 8 bases from J; junction bases left unmatched: 10. Germline V CDR1 and CDR2: DFQATT, SNEGSKA (reference sequence). CDR3 length: 17 amino acids. The DNA for the CDR3 is TGCAGTGCTAGAGATATCCGGACTAGCGGGAGTTTGGATGAGCAGTTCTTC. The encoded protein is CSARDIRTSGSLDEQFF.

This clonotype was found a few times. J is TRBJ2-1 and V is TRBV10-3; a possible D gene is TRBD2 (5 bases). The V gene lost 5 bases and the J gene lost 15 bases, with 35 bases spanning the gap. Germline values: CDR1 ENHRY, CDR2 SYGVKD. The CDR3 totals 18 residues. The CDR3 sequence: CAISLGHGAMRKQGSRFF. DNA for the CDR3: TGTGCCATCAGTTTGGGTCACGGCGCCATGCGAAAACAAGGGAGCAGGTTCTTC.

This clonotype has just a few counts. V usage is TRBV19 and J usage is TRBJ2-7, with 9 bases matching TRBD2. V dropped 6 bases and J dropped 4; count of bases not matched to a gene: 7. The CDR3 loop spans 14 amino acids. The V gene's germline CDR1 is LNHDA and CDR2 SQIVND (reference sequence). In DNA, the CDR3 is TGTGCCAGTAGCATTGGTAGCGGGAGTTACGAGCAGTACTTC. Its protein is CASSIGSGSYEQYF.

Ten or more counts support this clonotype. The V gene is TRBV5-1, the J gene TRBJ1-1, with unresolved D. In germline, CDR1 is SGHRS, CDR2 YFSETQ. V dropped 6 bases and J dropped 4 bases, with 16 bases sitting between them. The length of the CDR3 is 14 residues. The CDR3 spells CASTPTSRSTEAFF. DNA for the CDR3: TGCGCCAGCACACCTACCAGTAGGAGCACTGAAGCTTTCTTT. Drawing the rest from reference TRBV5-1 and TRBJ1-1, the complete variable domain is KAGVTQTPRYLIKTRGQQVTLSCSPISGHRSVSWYQQTPGQGLQFLFEYFSETQRNKGNFPGRFSGRQFSNSRSEMNVSTLELGDSALYLCASTPTSRSTEAFFGQGTRLTVV.

This clonotype occurred a few times. The V and J genes are TRBV12-3 or TRBV12-4 and TRBJ2-1; D not resolved. V shed 4 bases and J shed 0 bases, with 16 bases lying between them. The CDR3 contains 17 residues. CDR3 loop: CASSSLWSPSSYNEQFF. The CDR3 coding sequence is TGTGCCAGCAGTTCCCTCTGGTCCCCGAGCTCCTACAATGAGCAGTTCTTC.

The J gene is TRBJ2-7, the V gene TRBV4-1; 7 positions match TRBD2. Germline values: CDR1 MGHRA, CDR2 YSYEKL. With 1 base clipped from V and 3 bases from J, the junction kept 9 bases outside the gene matches. This CDR3 has 16 residues. The CDR3 loop is CASSQGGGTAGYEQYF. In DNA form, the CDR3 reads TGCGCCAGCAGCCAAGGGGGAGGGACGGCTGGCTACGAGCAGTACTTC.

This clonotype was seen many times. The chain has TRBV5-1 and TRBJ2-3; D gene unclear. Germline V gives CDR1 SGHRS, CDR2 YFSETQ. The CDR3 runs 14 residues. The V and J ends lost 0 bases and 1 base respectively, with 6 bases between them. As DNA, the CDR3 is TGCGCCAGCAGCTTGGCCCAGGGCACAGATACGCAGTATTTT. It specifies CASSLAQGTDTQYF.

The rearrangement links TRBV5-1 to TRBJ2-7; weak D call: TRBD2 (5 bases). Trimming shortened V by 2 bases and J by 3 bases, and 12 bases separated the two germline ends. Germline assignment: CDR1 SGHRS and CDR2 YFSETQ. This CDR3 has 14 amino acids. CDR3 sequence (DNA): TGCGCCAGCAGCTTTACGACGGCGGGCTACGAGCAGTACTTC. As protein: CASSFTTAGYEQYF.

This clonotype showed up just a few times. The rearrangement links TRBV6-1 to TRBJ1-1; no clear D. V was cut by 3 bases and J by 1 base, with 12 bases left in between. The CDR3 has 15 residues. The germline V gene has CDR1 MNHNS and CDR2 SASEGT. CDR3 coding DNA: TGTGCCAGCAGTGAGGATTGGGCCGGGAACACTGAAGCTTTCTTT. Residues: CASSEDWAGNTEAFF.

This clonotype was picked up many times. The rearrangement uses TRBV7-2 and TRBJ2-1, with 8 bases matching TRBD1. This CDR3 comprises 17 residues. Per germline, CDR1 SGHTA and CDR2 FQGNSA. V trimming: 0 bases; J trimming: 1 base; junction bases outside the gene matches: 5. As DNA, the CDR3 is TGTGCCAGCAGCTTAGCCCCGGACAGGGTGTCCTACAATGAGCAGTTCTTC. This sequence encodes CASSLAPDRVSYNEQFF. Based on the CDR3 plus reference TRBV7-2 and TRBJ2-1, the full variable domain is GAGVSQSPSNKVTEKGKDVELRCDPISGHTALYWYRQSLGQGLEFLIYFQGNSAPDKSGLPSDRFSAERTGGSVSTLTIQRTQQEDSAVYLCASSLAPDRVSYNEQFFGPGTRLTVL.

This rearrangement joins TRBV4-1 to TRBJ2-7, with 14 bases that match TRBD2. The CDR3 runs to 19 residues. CDR1 and CDR2 (germline): MGHRA, YSYEKL. With V trimmed by 1 base and J by 3 bases, 11 bases remained unmatched. This CDR3 is CASSQATGTSGSGGYEQYF. CDR3 nucleotides: TGCGCCAGCAGCCAAGCTACCGGGACTAGCGGGAGTGGAGGCTACGAGCAGTACTTC.

In this sample, this clonotype turned up a few times. The gene calls are TRBV20-1 and TRBJ2-3; tentatively, D is TRBD2 (5 bases). This CDR3 has 13 amino acids. V shed 3 bases and J shed 2 bases, with 9 bases lying between them. Looked up from germline, CDR1 is DFQATT and CDR2 is SNEGSKA (reference sequence). The CDR3 sequence: CSASERFTDTQYF. Here the CDR3 DNA reads TGCAGTGCTAGTGAGCGGTTCACAGATACGCAGTATTTT.

V and J are TRBV11-3 and TRBJ2-7; 7 positions agree with TRBD2. CDR1 and CDR2 (germline): SGHNT, YENEEA. V dropped 3 bases and J dropped 2; count of bases not matched to a gene: 7. There are 15 residues in the CDR3. CDR3 loop: CASSLGSAGAYEQYF. In DNA form, the CDR3 reads TGTGCCAGCAGCTTGGGTAGCGCGGGGGCCTACGAGCAGTACTTC.

The V and J genes are TRBV5-1 and TRBJ1-1; D uncertain. Trimming cost V 0 bases and J 12 bases, with 18 bases left between them. CDR1 is SGHRS, CDR2 YFSETQ, per germline. The CDR3 spans 14 residues. The CDR3 DNA sequence: TGCGCCAGCAGCTTGGCCGTTCCCGCGGGTTGGCCTTTCTTT. As protein: CASSLAVPAGWPFF. Together with reference TRBV5-1 and TRBJ1-1, the CDR3 gives the full variable domain: KAGVTQTPRYLIKTRGQQVTLSCSPISGHRSVSWYQQTPGQGLQFLFEYFSETQRNKGNFPGRFSGRQFSNSRSEMNVSTLELGDSALYLCASSLAVPAGWPFFGQGTRLTVV.

This clonotype was seen at least ten times. The chain recombines TRBV5-1 with TRBJ2-1; TRBD1 might be the D (6 bases). The CDR3 runs 14 residues. Deletions cut 3 bases from V and 0 bases from J, with 7 bases between. The germline CDR1 and CDR2 sequences are SGHRS and YFSETQ. The DNA for the CDR3 is TGCGCCAGCAGCTCGGACAGCTCCTACAATGAGCAGTTCTTC. This encodes CASSSDSSYNEQFF.

The chain has TRBV7-2 and TRBJ2-6; D may be TRBD1 (5 bases). The germline gives CDR1 SGHTA, CDR2 FQGNSA. The length of the CDR3 is 17 residues. V lost 3 bases to trimming and J lost 0 bases, with 12 bases between them. The CDR3 is CASSFWTPSSGANVLTF. Written as DNA, the CDR3 is TGTGCCAGCAGCTTCTGGACACCCAGCTCTGGGGCCAACGTCCTGACTTTC.

In its sample, this clonotype was seen a few times. This rearrangement joins TRBV5-1 to TRBJ2-1, with 9 positions matching TRBD1. The CDR3 runs to 16 residues. Germline V gene sequence: CDR1 SGHRS, CDR2 YFSETQ. The V and J ends lost 2 bases and 6 bases, in that order; junction bases with no gene match: 9. The CDR3 loop reads CASSLLQGAYINEQFF. In nucleotides, the CDR3 is TGCGCCAGCAGCTTATTACAGGGGGCGTACATCAATGAGCAGTTCTTC.

The genes are TRBV11-2 and TRBJ2-7; D might be TRBD1 or TRBD2, each matching 5 bases. CDR3 length equals 16 residues. The ends were cut back, 5 bases at V and 2 bases at J, with 19 bases in the middle. CDR1 and CDR2 from the germline V gene are SGHAT and FQNNGV. The CDR3 loop reads CASSPLRRRGPYEQYF. In DNA form, the CDR3 reads TGTGCCAGCAGCCCCTTGAGGAGACGGGGCCCCTACGAGCAGTACTTC.

This sequence joins TRBV2 and TRBJ2-3; D might be TRBD2 (5 bases). Germline V gene lookup returns CDR1 SNHLY and CDR2 FYNNEI. V lost 7 bases to trimming and J lost 4 bases, with 6 bases between them. The CDR3 is 11 residues long. The CDR3 sequence: CASTRADTQYF. CDR3 DNA sequence: TGTGCCAGCACGAGGGCAGATACGCAGTATTTT.

The V and J genes are TRBV27 and TRBJ2-7, with 9 bases matching TRBD2. Germline V gene sequence: CDR1 MNHEY, CDR2 SMNVEV (reference sequence). This CDR3 is 16 amino acids long. After removal of 3 bases from V and 1 base from J, the junction contained 7 bases not matched to a gene. CDR3 in amino acids: CASSLARGGASYEQYF. In DNA, the CDR3 is TGTGCCAGCAGTTTGGCGCGGGGGGGCGCGTCCTACGAGCAGTACTTC.

This clonotype was counted only a few times. J is TRBJ2-2 and V is TRBV12-3 or TRBV12-4; no firm D call. Deletions cut 0 bases from V and 3 bases from J, with 8 bases between. The CDR3 consists of 15 residues. CDR3 in DNA: TGTGCCAGCAGTTTAGCCCGGAAGTACACCGGGGAGCTGTTTTTT. Translated: CASSLARKYTGELFF.

This clonotype was counted a few times. This sequence joins TRBV20-1 and TRBJ2-7; D gene ambiguous. V was cut by 1 base and J by 4 bases, with 14 bases left in between. The CDR3 totals 14 residues. Germline V gives CDR1 DFQATT, CDR2 SNEGSKA (reference sequence). The CDR3 sequence is CSARGRTTYYEQYF. For the CDR3, the DNA is TGCAGTGCTAGAGGCCGGACCACGTATTACGAGCAGTACTTC.

The chain recombines TRBV7-2 with TRBJ2-5; 12 nucleotides match TRBD1. The V segment lost 6 bases and the J segment 3 bases; nucleotides outside the gene matches: 5. The germline gives CDR1 SGHTA, CDR2 FQGNSA. The CDR3 length is 15 residues. CDR3: CASRSGTGGEETQYF. The CDR3 nucleotides are TGTGCCAGCAGGTCCGGGACAGGGGGCGAAGAGACCCAGTACTTC.

In its sample, this clonotype was seen a few times. This chain connects TRBV5-1 to TRBJ2-1; 12 nucleotides line up with TRBD2. The CDR3 runs to 17 residues. Trimming removed 0 bases from V and 7 bases from J; junction bases left unmatched: 8. Germline V CDR1 and CDR2: SGHRS, YFSETQ. CDR3 loop: CASSLGLAGASGNEQFF. The CDR3 nucleotides read TGCGCCAGCAGCTTGGGACTAGCGGGAGCCTCGGGGAATGAGCAGTTCTTC.

This clonotype has only a few counts. The gene calls are TRBV4-1 and TRBJ2-7; D remains unclear. Germline V gives CDR1 MGHRA, CDR2 YSYEKL. Trimming stripped 3 bases from V and 0 bases from J, with 15 bases between. This CDR3 is 16 amino acids long. The CDR3 DNA reads TGCGCCAGCAGCCAGCGGTCTTGGTACTCCTCCTACGAGCAGTACTTC. It specifies CASSQRSWYSSYEQYF.

CDR3 sequence (DNA): TGTGCCAGCAGACCCGGGACAGGGTACTACAATGAGCAGTTCTTC. Its protein is CASRPGTGYYNEQFF. V usage is TRBV28 and J usage is TRBJ2-1; TRBD1 agrees at 9 bases. V shed 6 bases, J shed 3 bases, and the junction held 6 bases outside the gene matches. CDR1 and CDR2 from the germline V gene are MDHEN and SYDVKM. CDR3 size: 15 residues.

This sequence joins TRBV7-6 and TRBJ1-3; 10 bases line up with TRBD1. Germline V lookup: CDR1 SGHVS, CDR2 FNYEAQ. The CDR3 has 17 residues. Losses at the gene ends were 1 base for V and 7 bases for J; bases not matched to a gene: 10. The CDR3 region is CASSLVPGQGPRNTIYF. Here the CDR3 DNA reads TGTGCCAGCAGCTTAGTGCCGGGACAGGGGCCTAGGAACACCATATATTTT.